This TCR beta chain comes out of a study of graft-versus-host responses after intestinal transplantation. Study information: In this cohort, recipients had multivisceral, liver-intestinal, or isolated intestinal transplants. Findings of the study overall: When patients had graft-donor T cell macrochimerism, their allografts held high graft-versus-host to host-versus-graft clonal ratios. Recipient marrow contained GvH clones, some of which appeared first in ileum or blood. Early post-transplant falls in HvG clones accompanied the peak levels of circulating GvH clones.

The protocol was immunoSEQ multiplex PCR, while the TCRdb copy is restricted to in-frame clones and leaves out a portion. The repertoire holds approximately 21,000 clones, around 43% seen once, with under 1.5% in the top ten. Plates contained roughly 200,000 CFSE-labeled responder cells and roughly 200,000 irradiated, violet-dye-labeled stimulator cells. The receptor comes from a human patient who was an organ donor for intestinal transplantation. The sample here was alloreactive CD8+ T cells from a mixed lymphocyte reaction culture, taken before transplantation. Stated subset: CFSE-low proliferating T cells sorted from approximately 6-day pre-transplant mixed lymphocyte reaction (GvH or HvG direction).

The CDR3 here is CASSLVGPSRETQYF. The CDR3 region has the DNA TGTGCCAGCAGCTTAGTCGGACCCTCGAGAGAGACCCAGTACTTC. The rearrangement joins TRBV7-2 to TRBJ2-5; D is unclear. With 1 base removed from V and 4 bases from J, the gap between germline ends came to 13 bases. Germline loops: CDR1 SGHTA, CDR2 FQGNSA. The CDR3 totals 15 residues.